This T cell receptor delta chain derives from a study of delta chains in infants with herpesvirus infections. This clone was counted only a few times. Its antigen is as yet unknown. Germline values: CDR1 TSWWSYY, CDR2 QGS. Trimming at V came to 3 bases and at J to 9 bases, leaving 17 bases not matched to a gene. This CDR3 region has 17 residues. Findings and caveats of the study: Public-clonotype frequency seemingly fell with older age at infection.

Reverse transcription of PBMC RNA used primers specific for the gamma and delta chains. TCRdb processed the RT-PCR reads again with the CATT caller. The sample has fewer than 1,500 delta-chain clones, about 31% seen once. The chain is built from TRDV1 and TRDJ1; 9 bases are shared with TRDD3. Sequenced here: peripheral blood, sampled at time point 2 of longitudinal follow-up. The receptor was derived from a human donor who was a Ugandan infant, either HIV-exposed or HIV-unexposed (not recorded which). CDR3 DNA: TGTGCTCTTGGGGACTACGATTGGCCGGTGGGGGATAAGGAACTCATCTTT. It translates to CALGDYDWPVGDKELIF.